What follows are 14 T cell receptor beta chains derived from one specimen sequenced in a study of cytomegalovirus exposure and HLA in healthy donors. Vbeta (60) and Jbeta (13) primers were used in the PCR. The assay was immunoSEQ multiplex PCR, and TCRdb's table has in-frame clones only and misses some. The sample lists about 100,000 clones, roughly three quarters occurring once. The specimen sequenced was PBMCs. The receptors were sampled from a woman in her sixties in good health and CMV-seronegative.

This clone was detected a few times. The CDR3 region has the DNA TGTGCCTGGAGCCCGGACATCGCTAACTATGGCTACACCTTC. Its protein is CAWSPDIANYGYTF. The chain carries TRBV30 and TRBJ1-2, with a possible D match to TRBD1 (5 bases). Trimming removed 3 bases from V and 0 bases from J, with 11 bases in between. This CDR3 spans 14 amino acids. Germline assignment: CDR1 GTSNPN and CDR2 SVGIG (reference sequence).

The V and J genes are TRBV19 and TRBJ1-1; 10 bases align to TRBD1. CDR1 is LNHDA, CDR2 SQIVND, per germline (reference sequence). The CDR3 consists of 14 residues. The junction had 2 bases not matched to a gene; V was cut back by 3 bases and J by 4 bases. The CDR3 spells CASSIGTGVTEAFF. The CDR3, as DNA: TGTGCCAGTAGTATCGGGACAGGGGTCACTGAAGCTTTCTTT.

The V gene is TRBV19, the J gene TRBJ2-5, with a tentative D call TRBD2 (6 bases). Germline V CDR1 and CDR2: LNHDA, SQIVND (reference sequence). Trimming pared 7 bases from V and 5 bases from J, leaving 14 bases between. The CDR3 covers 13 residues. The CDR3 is CASNPSGGETQYF. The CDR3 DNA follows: TGTGCCAGTAACCCCAGTGGGGGGGAGACCCAGTACTTC.

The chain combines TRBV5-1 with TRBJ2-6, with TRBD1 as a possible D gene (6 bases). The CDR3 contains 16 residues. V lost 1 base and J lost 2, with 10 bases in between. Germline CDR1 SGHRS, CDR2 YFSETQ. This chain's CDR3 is CASSLYRAPGANVLTF. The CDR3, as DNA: TGCGCCAGCAGCTTGTACAGGGCTCCTGGGGCCAACGTCCTGACTTTC.

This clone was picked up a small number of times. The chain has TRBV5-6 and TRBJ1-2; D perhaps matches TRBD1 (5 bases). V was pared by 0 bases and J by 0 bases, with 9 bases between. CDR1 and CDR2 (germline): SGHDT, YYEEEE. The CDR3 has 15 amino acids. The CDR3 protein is CASSLGGRTNYGYTF. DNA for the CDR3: TGTGCCAGCAGCTTGGGGGGCAGAACTAACTATGGCTACACCTTC.

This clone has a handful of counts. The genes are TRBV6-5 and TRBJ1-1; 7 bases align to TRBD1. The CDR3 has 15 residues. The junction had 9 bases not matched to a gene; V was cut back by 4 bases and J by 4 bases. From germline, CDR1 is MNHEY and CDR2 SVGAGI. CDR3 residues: CASSSASTGPTEAFF. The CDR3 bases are TGTGCCAGCAGTTCTGCATCGACAGGGCCCACTGAAGCTTTCTTT.

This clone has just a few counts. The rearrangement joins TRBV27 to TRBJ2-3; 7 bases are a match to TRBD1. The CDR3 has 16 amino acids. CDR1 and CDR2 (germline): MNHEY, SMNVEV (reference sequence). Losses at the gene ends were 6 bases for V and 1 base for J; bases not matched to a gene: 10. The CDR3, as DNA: TGTGCCAGCAGGCCCAGGGGGTGGCGAGGCACAGATACGCAGTATTTT. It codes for CASRPRGWRGTDTQYF.

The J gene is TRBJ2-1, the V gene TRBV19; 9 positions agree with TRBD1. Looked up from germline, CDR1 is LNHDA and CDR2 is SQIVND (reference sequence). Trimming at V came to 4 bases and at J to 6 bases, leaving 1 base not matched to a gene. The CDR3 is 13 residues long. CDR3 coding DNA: TGTGCCAGTAGTAGGGACAGGGCCAATGAGCAGTTCTTC. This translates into CASSRDRANEQFF.

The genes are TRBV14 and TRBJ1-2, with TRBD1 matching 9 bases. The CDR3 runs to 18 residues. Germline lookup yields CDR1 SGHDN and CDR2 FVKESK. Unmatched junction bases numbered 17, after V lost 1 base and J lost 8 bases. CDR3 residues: CASSQGTGGEKAENGYTF. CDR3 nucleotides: TGTGCCAGCAGCCAAGGAACAGGGGGCGAAAAGGCGGAAAACGGCTACACCTTC.

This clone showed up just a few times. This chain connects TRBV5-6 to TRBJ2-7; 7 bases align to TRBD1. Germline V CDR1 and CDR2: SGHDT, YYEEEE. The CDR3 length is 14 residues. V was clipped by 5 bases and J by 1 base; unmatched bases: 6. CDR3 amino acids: CASRTTGQSYEQYF. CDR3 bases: TGTGCCAGCAGGACGACAGGGCAGTCCTACGAGCAGTACTTC.

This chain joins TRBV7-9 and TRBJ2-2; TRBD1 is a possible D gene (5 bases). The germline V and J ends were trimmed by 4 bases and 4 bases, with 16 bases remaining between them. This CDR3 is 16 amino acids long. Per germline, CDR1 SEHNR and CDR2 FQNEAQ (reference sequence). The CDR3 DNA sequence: TGTGCCAGCAGCTCGTTCGCGGACATTCGCACCGGGGAGCTGTTTTTT. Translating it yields CASSSFADIRTGELFF.

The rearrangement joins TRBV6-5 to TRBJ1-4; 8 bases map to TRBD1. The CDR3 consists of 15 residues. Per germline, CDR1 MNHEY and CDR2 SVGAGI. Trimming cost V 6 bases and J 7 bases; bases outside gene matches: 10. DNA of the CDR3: TGTGCCAGCAGACAGGGACAGGCGGGGAGTGAAAAACTGTTTTTT. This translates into CASRQGQAGSEKLFF.

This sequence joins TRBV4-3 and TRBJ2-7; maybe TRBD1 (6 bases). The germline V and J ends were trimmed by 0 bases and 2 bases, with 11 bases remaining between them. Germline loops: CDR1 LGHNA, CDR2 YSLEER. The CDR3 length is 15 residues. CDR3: CASSQDTHRAYEQYF. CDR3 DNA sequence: TGCGCCAGCAGCCAAGATACACACAGGGCCTACGAGCAGTACTTC.

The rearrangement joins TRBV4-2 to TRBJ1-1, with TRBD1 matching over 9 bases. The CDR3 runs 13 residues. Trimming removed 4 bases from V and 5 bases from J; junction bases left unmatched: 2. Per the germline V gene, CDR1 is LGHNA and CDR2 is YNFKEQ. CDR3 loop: CASSRQGGTEAFF. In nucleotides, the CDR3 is TGTGCCAGCAGCCGACAGGGGGGGACTGAAGCTTTCTTT.